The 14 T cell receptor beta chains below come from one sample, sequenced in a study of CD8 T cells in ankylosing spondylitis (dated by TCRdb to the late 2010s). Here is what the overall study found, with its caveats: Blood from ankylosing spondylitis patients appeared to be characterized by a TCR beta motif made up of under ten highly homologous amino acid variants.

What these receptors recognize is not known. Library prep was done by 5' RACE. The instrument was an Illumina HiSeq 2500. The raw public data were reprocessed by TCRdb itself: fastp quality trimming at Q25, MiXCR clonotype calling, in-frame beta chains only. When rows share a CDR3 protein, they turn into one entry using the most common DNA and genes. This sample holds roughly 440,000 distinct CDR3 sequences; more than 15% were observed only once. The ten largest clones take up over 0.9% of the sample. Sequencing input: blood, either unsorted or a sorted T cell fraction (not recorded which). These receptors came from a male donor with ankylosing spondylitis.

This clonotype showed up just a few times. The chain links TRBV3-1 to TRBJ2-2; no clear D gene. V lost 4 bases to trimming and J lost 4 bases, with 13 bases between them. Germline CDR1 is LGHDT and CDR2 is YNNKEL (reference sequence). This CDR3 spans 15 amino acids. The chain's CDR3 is CASSPLRASTGELFF. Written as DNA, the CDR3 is TGTGCCAGCAGCCCCCTTCGGGCCTCCACCGGGGAGCTGTTTTTT.

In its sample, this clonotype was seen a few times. In DNA, the CDR3 is TGTGCCAGCAGCCGCGAACTGGGAATGTTCTCACCCCTCCACTTT. As protein: CASSRELGMFSPLHF. The J gene is TRBJ1-6, the V gene TRBV4-2; D is unresolved. The germline V gene encodes CDR1 LGHNA and CDR2 YNFKEQ. V was trimmed by 4 bases and J by 10 bases, leaving 17 bases between them. CDR3 length equals 15 residues.

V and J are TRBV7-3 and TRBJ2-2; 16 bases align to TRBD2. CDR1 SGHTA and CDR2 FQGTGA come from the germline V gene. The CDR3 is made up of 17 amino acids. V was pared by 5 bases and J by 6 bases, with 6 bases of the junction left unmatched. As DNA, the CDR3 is TGTGCCAGCAGCCCACGGGGACTAGCGGGAGGGGCCGGGGAGCTGTTTTTT. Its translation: CASSPRGLAGGAGELFF.

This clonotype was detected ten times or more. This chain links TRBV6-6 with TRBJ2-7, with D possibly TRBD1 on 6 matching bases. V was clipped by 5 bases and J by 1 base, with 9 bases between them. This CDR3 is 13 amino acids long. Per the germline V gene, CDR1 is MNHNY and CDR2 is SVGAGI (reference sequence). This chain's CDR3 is CASSNQGSYEQYF. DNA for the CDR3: TGTGCCAGCAGTAACCAGGGGTCCTACGAGCAGTACTTC.

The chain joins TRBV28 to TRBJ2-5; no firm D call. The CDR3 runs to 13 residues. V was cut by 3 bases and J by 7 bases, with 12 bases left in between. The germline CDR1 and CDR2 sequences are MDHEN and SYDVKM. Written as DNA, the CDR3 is TGTGCCAGCAGTTTCCCGACCTTAGGGACCCAGTACTTC. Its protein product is CASSFPTLGTQYF.

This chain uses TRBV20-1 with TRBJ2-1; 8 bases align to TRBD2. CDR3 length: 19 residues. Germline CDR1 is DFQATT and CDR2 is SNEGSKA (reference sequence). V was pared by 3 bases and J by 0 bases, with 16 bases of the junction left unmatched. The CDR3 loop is CSASMRGASTFLSYNEQFF. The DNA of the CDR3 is TGCAGTGCTAGTATGCGGGGGGCGAGTACTTTTCTCTCCTACAATGAGCAGTTCTTC.

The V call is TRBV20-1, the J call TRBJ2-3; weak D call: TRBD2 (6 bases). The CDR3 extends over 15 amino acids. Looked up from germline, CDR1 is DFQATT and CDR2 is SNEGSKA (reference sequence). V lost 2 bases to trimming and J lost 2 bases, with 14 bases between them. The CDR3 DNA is TGCAGTGCTAGACCGGGCGGGGAGGTCACAGATACGCAGTATTTT. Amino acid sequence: CSARPGGEVTDTQYF.

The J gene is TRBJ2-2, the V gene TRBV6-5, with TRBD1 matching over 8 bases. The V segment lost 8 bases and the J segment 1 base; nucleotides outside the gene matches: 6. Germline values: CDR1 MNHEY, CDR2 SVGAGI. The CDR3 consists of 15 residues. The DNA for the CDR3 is TGTGCCAGCCGTTGGACAGGGAGGAACACCGGGGAGCTGTTTTTT. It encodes CASRWTGRNTGELFF.

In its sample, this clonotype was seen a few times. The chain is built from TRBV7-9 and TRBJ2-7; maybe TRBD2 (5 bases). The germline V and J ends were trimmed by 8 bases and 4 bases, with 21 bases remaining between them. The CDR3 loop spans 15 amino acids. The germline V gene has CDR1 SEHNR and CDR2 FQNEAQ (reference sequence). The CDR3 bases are TGTGCCAGCCAAAACCCCGGGCCCGGGGAGTACGAGCAGTACTTC. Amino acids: CASQNPGPGEYEQYF.

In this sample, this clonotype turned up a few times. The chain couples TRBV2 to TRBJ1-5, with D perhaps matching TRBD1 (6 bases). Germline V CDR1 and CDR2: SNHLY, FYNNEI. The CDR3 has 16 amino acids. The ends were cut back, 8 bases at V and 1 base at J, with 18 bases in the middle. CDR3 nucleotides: TGTGCCAGCCGGGGGGCAGTGGGGGGCAGCAATCAGCCCCAGCATTTT. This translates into CASRGAVGGSNQPQHF.

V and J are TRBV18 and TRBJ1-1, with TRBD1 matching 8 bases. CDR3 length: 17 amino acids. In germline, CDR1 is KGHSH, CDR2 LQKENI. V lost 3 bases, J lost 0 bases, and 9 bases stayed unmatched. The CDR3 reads CASSPQQGDLMNTEAFF. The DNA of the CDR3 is TGTGCCAGCTCACCCCAACAGGGGGACCTGATGAACACTGAAGCTTTCTTT.

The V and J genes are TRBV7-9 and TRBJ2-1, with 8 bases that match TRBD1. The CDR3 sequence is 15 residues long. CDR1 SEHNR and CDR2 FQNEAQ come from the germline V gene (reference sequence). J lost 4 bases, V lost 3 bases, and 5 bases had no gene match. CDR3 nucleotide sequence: TGTGCCAGCAGCTTGGGGGACAGGATATACAATGAGCAGTTCTTC. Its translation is CASSLGDRIYNEQFF.

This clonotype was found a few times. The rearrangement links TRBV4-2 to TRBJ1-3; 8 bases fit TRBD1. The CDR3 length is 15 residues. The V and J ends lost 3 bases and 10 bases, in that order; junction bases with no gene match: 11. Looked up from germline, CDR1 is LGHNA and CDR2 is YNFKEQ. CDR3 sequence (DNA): TGTGCCAGCAGCCACTCGGCAGGGGGCATGGGAACCATATATTTT. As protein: CASSHSAGGMGTIYF.

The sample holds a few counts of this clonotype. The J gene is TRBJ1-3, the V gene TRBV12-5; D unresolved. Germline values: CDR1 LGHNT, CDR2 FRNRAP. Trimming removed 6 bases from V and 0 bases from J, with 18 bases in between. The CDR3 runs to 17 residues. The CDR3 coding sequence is TGTGCTAGTGGCCCCCGTACCGACATCACCTCTGGAAACACCATATATTTT. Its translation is CASGPRTDITSGNTIYF.